What follows is one TCR beta chain and its context. Using its own MiXCR run on the 5' RACE reads, TCRdb lists one record per CDR3 protein. Altogether over 50,000 distinct CDR3 sequences are present, approximately 24% being singletons, with the ten largest covering 2.5% to 3.5%. The germline V and J ends were trimmed by 6 bases and 4 bases, with 16 bases remaining between them. The germline V gene has CDR1 MNHNY and CDR2 SVGAGI (reference sequence). The CDR3 spans 15 residues. The specimen was tumor-infiltrating naive CD4+ T cells sorted from the breast tumor. Sample subset: naive CD4+ T cells, CD4+CD45RA+CD25-. The gene calls are TRBV6-6 and TRBJ1-5, with unresolved D. The origin of this receptor is a female donor with breast cancer. The CDR3 DNA reads as TGTGCCAGCAGCTTTCCCCGCGACGGGAATCAGCCCCAGCATTTT. Its protein is CASSFPRDGNQPQHF.